The 28 T cell receptor beta chains listed next were all sequenced from one sample in a study of cytomegalovirus exposure and HLA in healthy donors. It was with 60 Vbeta and 13 Jbeta primers that the PCR ran. Produced via immunoSEQ multiplex PCR; TCRdb's table is partial and in-frame only. Of fewer than 250,000 clones listed, roughly nine tenths are singletons. Sequencing was done on a sample of PBMCs. These receptor sequences come from a boy aged 2-15 years in good health and CMV-seronegative.

The chain couples TRBV28 to TRBJ2-5, with D possibly matching TRBD2 (7 bases). V was clipped by 5 bases and J by 3 bases, with 22 bases between them. Germline values: CDR1 MDHEN, CDR2 SYDVKM. CDR3 length: 17 residues. CDR3 loop: CASSLPLGRGGKETQYF. The CDR3 bases are TGTGCCAGCAGTCTCCCTCTGGGGCGCGGGGGCAAAGAGACCCAGTACTTC. Full variable domain (remainder filled in from reference TRBV28 and TRBJ2-5): DVKVTQSSRYLVKRTGEKVFLECVQDMDHENMFWYRQDPGLGLRLIYFSYDVKMKEKGDIPEGYSVSREKKERFSLILESASTNQTSMYLCASSLPLGRGGKETQYFGPGTRLLVL.

The chain uses TRBV18 and TRBJ2-1, with TRBD1 matching 8 bases. The ends lost 4 bases at V and 2 bases at J; junction bases unmatched: 10. Looked up from germline, CDR1 is KGHSH and CDR2 is LQKENI. The CDR3 spans 17 residues. This CDR3 reads CASSREDRGGPYNEQFF. CDR3 DNA: TGTGCCAGCTCACGAGAAGACAGGGGTGGTCCCTACAATGAGCAGTTCTTC.

The chain is built from TRBV10-3 and TRBJ2-1, with a tentative D call TRBD1 (5 bases). The V gene's germline CDR1 is ENHRY and CDR2 SYGVKD. The V end was cut by 10 bases, the J end by 5 bases, with 9 bases between. The CDR3 length is 11 residues. The CDR3 loop reads CATRQNNEQFF. For the CDR3, the DNA is TGTGCCACGAGACAGAACAATGAGCAGTTCTTC.

Worth noting for this clone: One end of the junction does not line up with germline, which may come from a read error. The V call is TRBV27, the J call TRBJ2-2, with 10 positions matching TRBD2. CDR3 length equals 16 residues. The germline CDR1 and CDR2 sequences are MNHEY and SMNVEV (reference sequence). CDR3 residues: CASSVSSGSPTGELFF. Written as DNA, the CDR3 is TGTGCCAGCAGTGTATCTAGCGGGAGTCCCACCGGGGAGCTGTTTTTT.

This sequence joins TRBV2 and TRBJ1-1, with a possible D match to TRBD1 (6 bases). The CDR3 extends over 16 amino acids. The V gene lost 7 bases and the J gene lost 5 bases, with 23 bases spanning the gap. Germline V gene data show CDR1 as SNHLY and CDR2 as FYNNEI. CDR3 sequence: CASTRGGRGGGTEAFF. The CDR3 nucleotides are TGTGCCAGCACCCGAGGGGGTAGGGGGGGTGGGACTGAAGCTTTCTTT.

V gene TRBV7-2 combines with J gene TRBJ2-5; no definite D call. The CDR3 extends over 15 amino acids. Germline-derived CDR1 and CDR2 are SGHTA and FQGNSA. V shed 1 base and J shed 1 base, with 10 bases lying between them. CDR3 DNA sequence: TGTGCCAGCAGCTTAGGTGCGAGCCTCCAAGAGACCCAGTACTTC. Translated: CASSLGASLQETQYF.

The V gene is TRBV28, the J gene TRBJ2-3; TRBD2 is a possible D gene (5 bases). The CDR3 totals 11 residues. Germline CDR1 reads MDHEN; CDR2 reads SYDVKM. Trimming removed 4 bases from V and 13 bases from J, with 12 bases in between. For the CDR3, the DNA is TGTGCCAGCAGTTATGGACTGAAAGAGTATTTT. Residues: CASSYGLKEYF.

This clone has only one observation. Here the CDR3 DNA reads TGTGCCAGCAGCAGGAGGGCAGATACGCAGTATTTT. The encoded protein is CASSRRADTQYF. The chain is built from TRBV7-9 and TRBJ2-3; tentative D call: TRBD2 (6 bases). Per the germline V gene, CDR1 is SEHNR and CDR2 is FQNEAQ (reference sequence). V lost 5 bases and J lost 4, with 7 bases in between. The CDR3 runs to 12 residues.

The chain carries TRBV28 and TRBJ1-2; 9 positions match TRBD1. Germline lookup yields CDR1 MDHEN and CDR2 SYDVKM. V was clipped by 6 bases and J by 7 bases; unmatched bases: 15. The CDR3 length is 16 residues. DNA of the CDR3: TGTGCCAGCAGCATAGAACCCGGGACAGGGTTACGTGGCTACACCTTC. The encoded protein is CASSIEPGTGLRGYTF.

This chain joins TRBV5-6 and TRBJ2-1, with 13 bases matching TRBD2. The ends lost 4 bases at V and 7 bases at J; junction bases unmatched: 8. Germline CDR1 reads SGHDT; CDR2 reads YYEEEE. This CDR3 is 16 amino acids long. In DNA, the CDR3 is TGTGCCAGCAGCCCACCCGGGACTAGCGGGGTAAATGAGCAGTTCTTC. Amino acid sequence: CASSPPGTSGVNEQFF.

V usage is TRBV5-1 and J usage is TRBJ2-5; 8 nucleotides align to TRBD2. The better agreement between TRBJ2-7 and the DNA end casts doubt on the J call. Germline CDR1 SGHRS, CDR2 YFSETQ. There are 13 residues in the CDR3. DNA for the CDR3: TGCGCCAGCAGCATTCCGGGAGGGCACGAGCAGTACTTC. Protein sequence: CASSIPGGHEQYF.

This clone has just one count. This chain links TRBV6-5 with TRBJ1-1, with a tentative D call TRBD1 (5 bases). The CDR3 runs to 14 residues. V was clipped by 5 bases and J by 1 base, with 11 bases between them. Germline lookup yields CDR1 MNHEY and CDR2 SVGAGI. This CDR3 is CASSRQSPNTEAFF. The CDR3 DNA is TGTGCCAGCAGTCGACAGTCGCCGAACACTGAAGCTTTCTTT.

This clone was detected once. CDR3 amino acids: CASNTGGAGGYTF. For the CDR3, the DNA is TGTGCCAGCAATACAGGGGGCGCGGGTGGCTACACCTTC. J is TRBJ1-2 and V is TRBV6-5; 9 positions agree with TRBD1. CDR1 is MNHEY, CDR2 SVGAGI, per germline. The V gene end was trimmed by 7 bases and the J gene end by 7 bases; junction bases not matched to a gene: 7. The CDR3 is made up of 13 amino acids.

CDR3 loop: CASRAADLSSYEQYF. The CDR3 bases are TGTGCCAGCAGGGCAGCGGACCTGAGCTCCTACGAGCAGTACTTC. This chain joins TRBV28 and TRBJ2-5; D possibly corresponds to TRBD2 (5 bases). TRBJ2-7 explains the end of the DNA better; the J call may be wrong. The CDR3 contains 15 residues. Germline V gene data show CDR1 as MDHEN and CDR2 as SYDVKM.

The chain is built from TRBV28 and TRBJ2-2; TRBD2 matches at 7 bases. Unmatched junction bases numbered 10, after V lost 3 bases and J lost 3 bases. This CDR3 contains 17 residues. Per the germline V gene, CDR1 is MDHEN and CDR2 is SYDVKM. In nucleotides, the CDR3 is TGTGCCAGCAGTTTGCGGAGACTAGCCGATTACACCGGGGAGCTGTTTTTT. It yields the protein CASSLRRLADYTGELFF.

The rearrangement uses TRBV2 and TRBJ1-2; D gene ambiguous. Germline V gene sequence: CDR1 SNHLY, CDR2 FYNNEI. Trimming left V 7 bases short and J 2 bases short, with 5 bases between. The CDR3 runs to 11 residues. The CDR3 DNA reads as TGTGCCAGCACCAGAAACTATGGCTACACCTTC. This encodes CASTRNYGYTF.

The gene calls are TRBV7-9 and TRBJ1-3; perhaps TRBD1 as D (5 bases). With 7 bases removed from V and 0 bases from J, the gap between germline ends came to 10 bases. CDR1 and CDR2 from the germline V gene are SEHNR and FQNEAQ (reference sequence). The CDR3 is made up of 14 amino acids. The CDR3 reads CASMVGGSGNTIYF. CDR3 nucleotides: TGTGCCAGCATGGTCGGGGGCTCTGGAAACACCATATATTTT.

This rearrangement joins TRBV30 to TRBJ1-3; D gene unclear. Germline CDR1 reads GTSNPN; CDR2 reads SVGIG (reference sequence). The CDR3 loop spans 13 amino acids. V lost 1 base and J lost 2, with 6 bases in between. The CDR3 nucleotides are TGTGCCTGGAGTGGGACTGCTGGAAACACCATATATTTT. Translation: CAWSGTAGNTIYF.

The CDR3 sequence is CASGSGQLLSYEQYF. As DNA, the CDR3 is TGTGCCAGCGGGTCGGGACAGCTCCTCTCCTACGAGCAGTACTTC. The V gene is TRBV21-1, the J gene TRBJ2-7; TRBD1, as called in the table, went unchecked against the DNA. TRBV21-1 is assigned pseudogene status. This CDR3 has 15 amino acids.

This rearrangement joins TRBV2 to TRBJ1-5; 7 bases match TRBD1. V trimming: 6 bases; J trimming: 0 bases; junction bases outside the gene matches: 5. Germline CDR1 and CDR2: SNHLY and FYNNEI. The CDR3 covers 15 residues. Here the CDR3 reads CASRQGTVSNQPQHF. In nucleotides, the CDR3 is TGTGCCAGCAGGCAAGGGACAGTTAGCAATCAGCCCCAGCATTTT.

V and J are TRBV28 and TRBJ2-7, with a tentative D call TRBD1 (6 bases). The CDR3 runs 14 residues. V shed 4 bases and J shed 1 base, with 11 bases lying between them. Germline V gene data show CDR1 as MDHEN and CDR2 as SYDVKM. The CDR3 DNA follows: TGTGCCAGCAGTTCCGGACAGCTTTCCTACGAGCAGTACTTC. Encoded protein: CASSSGQLSYEQYF.

The chain has TRBV19 and TRBJ1-5; the D gene is possibly TRBD1 (6 bases). V lost 2 bases, J lost 2 bases, and 10 bases lay in between. The germline V gene encodes CDR1 LNHDA and CDR2 SQIVND (reference sequence). CDR3 length: 15 amino acids. As DNA, the CDR3 is TGTGCCAGTAGTATACCTGCAGGGGGCAATCAGCCCCAGCATTTT. Its protein is CASSIPAGGNQPQHF.

The CDR3: CASSGGLAGYEQYF. As DNA, the CDR3 is TGTGCCAGCAGCGGGGGACTAGCGGGCTACGAGCAGTACTTC. The chain combines TRBV9 with TRBJ2-5, with TRBD2 matching 12 bases. The J call may be incorrect, as the DNA end agrees better with TRBJ2-7. Germline V gives CDR1 SGDLS, CDR2 YYNGEE. The length of the CDR3 is 14 residues.

The rearrangement joins TRBV6-5 to TRBJ2-1; a possible D gene is TRBD2 (6 bases). The CDR3 has 15 amino acids. Trimming removed 2 bases at V and 3 bases at J, with 11 bases between. CDR1 and CDR2 from the germline V gene are MNHEY and SVGAGI. CDR3 residues: CASSYGISGYNEQFF. Written as DNA, the CDR3 is TGTGCCAGCAGTTACGGGATTAGCGGCTACAATGAGCAGTTCTTC.

To note about this clone: The sample contains more than one DNA sequence encoding this CDR3. The chain combines TRBV5-4 with TRBJ1-2, with 9 nucleotides matching TRBD1. Trimming took 4 bases from V and 7 from J; bases not matched to a gene: 17. Per germline, CDR1 SGHNT and CDR2 YYREEE (reference sequence). The CDR3 covers 17 residues. The chain's CDR3 is CASSLRTGEVQLFGYTF. Written as DNA, the CDR3 is TGTGCCAGCAGCCTCCGGACAGGGGAAGTTCAGCTATTTGGCTACACCTTC.

The chain employs TRBV19 and TRBJ2-2; 12 positions match TRBD2. This CDR3 has 17 residues. Unmatched junction bases numbered 1, after V lost 1 base and J lost 1 base. CDR1 is LNHDA, CDR2 SQIVND, per germline (reference sequence). The DNA for the CDR3 is TGTGCCAGTAGTATAGGGGGACTAGCGGGGAACACCGGGGAGCTGTTTTTT. Encoded protein: CASSIGGLAGNTGELFF.

The gene calls are TRBV28 and TRBJ1-5; D gene unclear. Germline-derived CDR1 and CDR2 are MDHEN and SYDVKM. This CDR3 spans 16 amino acids. Trimming took 3 bases from V and 3 from J, leaving 15 bases between them. CDR3 sequence (DNA): TGTGCCAGCAGTTTCCAGGAGAGGGCAGTCAATCAGCCCCAGCATTTT. As protein: CASSFQERAVNQPQHF.

J is TRBJ2-5 and V is TRBV29-1, with D perhaps matching TRBD1 (6 bases). Trimming stripped 8 bases from V and 4 bases from J, with 11 bases between. The CDR3 is 11 residues long. Germline CDR1 reads SQVTM; CDR2 reads ANQGSEA. CDR3 amino acids: CSLLRGETQYF. DNA for the CDR3: TGCAGCCTACTCAGGGGAGAGACCCAGTACTTC.